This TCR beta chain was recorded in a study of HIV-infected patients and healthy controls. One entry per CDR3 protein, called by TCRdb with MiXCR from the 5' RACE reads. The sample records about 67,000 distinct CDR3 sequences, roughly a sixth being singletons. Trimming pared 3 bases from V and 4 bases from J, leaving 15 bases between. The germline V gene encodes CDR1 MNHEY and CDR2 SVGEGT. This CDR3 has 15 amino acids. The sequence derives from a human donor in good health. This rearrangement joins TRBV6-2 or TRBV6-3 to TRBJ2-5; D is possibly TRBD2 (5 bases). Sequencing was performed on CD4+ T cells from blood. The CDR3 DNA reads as TGTGCCAGCAGTTATATCGGGGTAGATGCAGAGACCCAGTACTTC. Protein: CASSYIGVDAETQYF.